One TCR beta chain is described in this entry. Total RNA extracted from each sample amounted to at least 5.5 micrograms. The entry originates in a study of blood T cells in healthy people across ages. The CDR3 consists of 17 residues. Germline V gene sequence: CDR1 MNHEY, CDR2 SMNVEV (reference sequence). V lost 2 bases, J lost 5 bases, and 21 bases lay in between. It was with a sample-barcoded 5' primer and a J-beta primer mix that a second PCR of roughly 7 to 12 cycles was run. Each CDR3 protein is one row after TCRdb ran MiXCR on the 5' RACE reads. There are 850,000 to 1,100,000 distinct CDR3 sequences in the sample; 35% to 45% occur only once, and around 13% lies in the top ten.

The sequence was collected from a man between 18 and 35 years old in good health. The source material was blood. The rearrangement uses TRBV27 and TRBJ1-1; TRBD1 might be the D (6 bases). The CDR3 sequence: CASSLAVTGQPVTEAFF. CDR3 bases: TGTGCCAGCAGTTTAGCGGTTACGGGACAACCCGTAACTGAAGCTTTCTTT.